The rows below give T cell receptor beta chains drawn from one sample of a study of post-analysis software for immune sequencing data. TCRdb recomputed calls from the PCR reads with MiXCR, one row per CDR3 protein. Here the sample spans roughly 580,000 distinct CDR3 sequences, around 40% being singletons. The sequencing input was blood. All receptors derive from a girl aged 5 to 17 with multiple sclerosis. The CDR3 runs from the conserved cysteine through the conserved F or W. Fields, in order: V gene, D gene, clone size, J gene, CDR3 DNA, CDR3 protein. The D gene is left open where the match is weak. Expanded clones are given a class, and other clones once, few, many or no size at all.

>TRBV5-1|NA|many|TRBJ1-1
TGCGCCAGCAGCTTGGAAGGGGGGACCACTGAAGCTTTCTTT
CASSLEGGTTEAFF
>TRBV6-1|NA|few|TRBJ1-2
TGTGCCAGCAGTGAAGGGCGACAGTGGTATGGCTACACCTTC
CASSEGRQWYGYTF
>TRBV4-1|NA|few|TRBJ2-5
TGCGCCAGCAGCCTCGACTATTTTGGGGAGACCCAGTACTTC
CASSLDYFGETQYF
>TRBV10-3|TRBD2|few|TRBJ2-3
TGTGCCATCAGCCTAGCGGGGCGCACAGATACGCAGTATTTT
CAISLAGRTDTQYF
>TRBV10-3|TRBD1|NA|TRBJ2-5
TGTGCCATCAGAAAAGACAGGGAAGGGACCCAGTACTTC
CAIRKDREGTQYF
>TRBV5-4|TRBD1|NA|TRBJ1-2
TGTGCCAGCAGCTTTGGGGGACAGGGAGCTAACTATGGCTACACCTTC
CASSFGGQGANYGYTF
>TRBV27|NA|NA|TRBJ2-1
TGTGCCAGCAGTTTATCCCCTCCGGGGTCCTCCTACAATGAGCAGTTCTTC
CASSLSPPGSSYNEQFF
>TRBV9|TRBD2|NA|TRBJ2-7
TGTGCCAGCAGCGTAGGACTAGCGGGAGATCGCTGGGAGCAGTACTTC
CASSVGLAGDRWEQYF
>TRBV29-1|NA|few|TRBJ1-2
TGCAGCGTTTCCCCTTGGGGCTATGGCTACACCTTC
CSVSPWGYGYTF
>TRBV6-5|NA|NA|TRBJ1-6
TGTGCCAGCAGTTACTGGGGAAACGGAGATTCACCCCTCCACTTT
CASSYWGNGDSPLHF
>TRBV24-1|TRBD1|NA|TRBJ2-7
TGTGCCACCAGTCCTTCGGGGACAGGGATCTCCTACGAGCAGTACTTC
CATSPSGTGISYEQYF
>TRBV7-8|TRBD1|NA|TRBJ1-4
TGTGCCAGCAGCTCAGGGACAGGAAGCGAAAAACTGTTTTTT
CASSSGTGSEKLFF
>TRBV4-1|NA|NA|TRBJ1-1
TGCGCCAGCAGCCACTTACTGAGGGAGGTGGGCACTGAAGCTTTCTTT
CASSHLLREVGTEAFF
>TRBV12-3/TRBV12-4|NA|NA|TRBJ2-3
TGTGCCAGCAGCCTACAGGGTTCAGCCTATAAATACACAGATACGCAGTATTTT
CASSLQGSAYKYTDTQYF
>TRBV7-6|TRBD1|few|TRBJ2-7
TGTGCCAGCAGCCCGTTCCGGGGACAGGGGGCAGGAGAGCAGTACTTC
CASSPFRGQGAGEQYF
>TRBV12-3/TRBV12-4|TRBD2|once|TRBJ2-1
TGTGCCAGCACCGTGACTAGCGGGGGGTTAAATGAGCAGTTCTTC
CASTVTSGGLNEQFF
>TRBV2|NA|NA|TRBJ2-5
TGTGCCAGCAGTGGTGGGACCCAAGAGACCCAGTACTTC
CASSGGTQETQYF
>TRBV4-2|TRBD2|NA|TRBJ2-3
TGTGCCAGCAGCCAAGATCCCCCCCTAGCGGGGGGGCCAACAGATACGCAGTATTTT
CASSQDPPLAGGPTDTQYF
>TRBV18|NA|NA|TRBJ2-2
TGTGCCAGCTCACCTTTCACCGGGGAGCTGTTTTTT
CASSPFTGELFF
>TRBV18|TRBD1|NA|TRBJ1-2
TGTGCCAGCTCACCCACCCGGGACAGGGAAATCAATGGCTACACCTTC
CASSPTRDREINGYTF
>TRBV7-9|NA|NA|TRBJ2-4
TGTGCCAGCAGCTTAGAAGACAGACAGTACTTC
CASSLEDRQYF
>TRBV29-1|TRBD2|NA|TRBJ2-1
TGCAGCGTTGAGGGACTAGCGGGGGAACCCTCCTACAATGAGCAGTTCTTC
CSVEGLAGEPSYNEQFF
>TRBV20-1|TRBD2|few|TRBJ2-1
TGCAGTGCTAGAGATCCTAGACTAGCGGGAACCTCCTACAATGAGCAGTTCTTC
CSARDPRLAGTSYNEQFF
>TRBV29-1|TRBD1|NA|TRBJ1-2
TGCAGCGTTGGGGGGACAGGCTCGAATGGCTACACCTTC
CSVGGTGSNGYTF
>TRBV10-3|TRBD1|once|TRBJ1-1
TGTGCCATTTCGGGACAGACGATGAACACTGAAGCTTTCTTT
CAISGQTMNTEAFF
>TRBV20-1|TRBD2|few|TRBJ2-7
TGCAGTGCCACAACCGGACTAGCGGGGGCACCCTACGAGCAGTACTTC
CSATTGLAGAPYEQYF
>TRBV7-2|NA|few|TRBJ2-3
TGTGCCAGCAGCTTCGAGCTCCGAGATACGCAGTATTTT
CASSFELRDTQYF
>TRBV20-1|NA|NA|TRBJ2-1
TGCAGTGCGTACGGGCGCTCCTACAATGAGCAGTTCTTC
CSAYGRSYNEQFF
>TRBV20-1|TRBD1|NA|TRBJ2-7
TGCAGTGCTAGAGCCCTGGGACAGGCTAGCTCCTACGAGCAGTACTTC
CSARALGQASSYEQYF
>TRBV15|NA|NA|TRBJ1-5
TGTGCCACCAGCAGAGGATTAGGAGACTTCGGCAATCAGCCCCAGCATTTT
CATSRGLGDFGNQPQHF
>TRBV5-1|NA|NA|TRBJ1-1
TGCGCCAGCAGCCCCGTTTCGGTGTATCGGAACACTGAAGCTTTCTTT
CASSPVSVYRNTEAFF
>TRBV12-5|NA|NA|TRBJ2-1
TGTGCTAGTGGTTTGACAGGGTTAGCCTACAATGAGCAGTTCTTC
CASGLTGLAYNEQFF
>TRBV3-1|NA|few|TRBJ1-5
TGTGCCAGCAGCCCGGGCTTAGGGGATGTTACCAATCAGCCCCAGCATTTT
CASSPGLGDVTNQPQHF
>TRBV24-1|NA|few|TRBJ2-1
TGTGCCACCAGTGTTGGTTCACTAGCCAATGAGCAGTTCTTC
CATSVGSLANEQFF
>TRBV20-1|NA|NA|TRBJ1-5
TGCAGTGCTAGCGTCGCAGGGAAGGGGGACGGTCAGCCCCAGCATTTT
CSASVAGKGDGQPQHF
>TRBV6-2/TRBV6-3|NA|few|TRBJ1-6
TGTGCCAGCAGTTACTATGGGAATTCACCCCTCCACTTT
CASSYYGNSPLHF
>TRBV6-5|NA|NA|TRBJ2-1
TGTGCCACCAGGCCGGGGGCATCGACCATCTACAATGAGCAGTTCTTC
CATRPGASTIYNEQFF
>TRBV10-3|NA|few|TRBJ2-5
TGTGCCATCTCTCGCCAACTGGACCAAGAGACCCAGTACTTC
CAISRQLDQETQYF
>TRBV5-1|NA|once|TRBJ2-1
TGCGCCAGCAGCTTGGTTGTCGGACAGCCTTACAATGAGCAGTTCTTC
CASSLVVGQPYNEQFF
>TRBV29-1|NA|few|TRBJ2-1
TGCACCGCCCGGGGAAACAATGAGCAGTTCTTC
CTARGNNEQFF
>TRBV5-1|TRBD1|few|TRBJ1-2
TGCGCCAGCAGCGGGGGGGACAGGGAGTACGCTAACTATGGCTACACCTTC
CASSGGDREYANYGYTF
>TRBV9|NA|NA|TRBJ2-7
TGTGCCAGCAGCGTGGGCCCCCGGGTATACGAGCAGTACTTC
CASSVGPRVYEQYF
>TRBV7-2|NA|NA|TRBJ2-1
TGTGCCAGCAGCAGCTATGACAGGCAGTTCTTC
CASSSYDRQFF
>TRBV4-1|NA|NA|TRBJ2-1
TGCGCCAGCAGCCAAGAGGACTCTTACAGTGAGCAGTTCTTC
CASSQEDSYSEQFF
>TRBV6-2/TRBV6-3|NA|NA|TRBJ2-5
TGTGCCAGCCTACCTCCGGGACCCCCTGGGGAGACCCAGTACTTC
CASLPPGPPGETQYF
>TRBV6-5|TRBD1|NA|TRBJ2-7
TGTGCCAGCAGTTGCTCCGGGACAGGGGGACTCGAGCAGTACTTC
CASSCSGTGGLEQYF
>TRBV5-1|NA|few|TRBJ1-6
TGCGCCAGCAGCTTGGCGAGGGATTCACCCCTCCACTTT
CASSLARDSPLHF
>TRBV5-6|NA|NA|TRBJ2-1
TGTGCCAGCAGCTTGATTCCCCCACCATCCAACAATGAGCAGTTCTTC
CASSLIPPPSNNEQFF
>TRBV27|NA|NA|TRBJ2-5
TGTGCCAGCAGTTTGGGGGAAACGGAGCAGTACTTC
CASSLGETEQYF
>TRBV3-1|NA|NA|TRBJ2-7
TGTGCCAGCAGCCAACCAGTTCTGAACGGCTGCGAGCAGTACTTC
CASSQPVLNGCEQYF
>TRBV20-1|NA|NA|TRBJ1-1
TGCAGTGCTAGTACGGGGAATAGGGCTGAAGCTTTCTTT
CSASTGNRAEAFF
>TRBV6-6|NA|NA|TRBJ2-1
TGTGCCAGCAGGACCCCCCGGGGGCACTACAATGAGCAGTTCTTC
CASRTPRGHYNEQFF
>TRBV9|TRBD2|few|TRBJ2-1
TGTGCCAGCAGCCCCAGGACTAGAGACAATGAGCAGTTCTTC
CASSPRTRDNEQFF
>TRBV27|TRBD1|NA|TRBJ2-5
TGTGCCAGCAGTTTATCATTGGTGGGGACAGACAAAGAGACCCAGTACTTC
CASSLSLVGTDKETQYF